A selection of T cell receptor beta chains follows, all from one sample in a study of blood T cell repertoires in COVID-19. Repertoires were generated with immunoSEQ multiplex PCR, while TCRdb's copy carries only in-frame clones and drops some. The sample includes around 320,000 clones, more than 90% of them seen just once. The sample taken for sequencing was PBMCs or T cells enriched from blood (not recorded which). The receptors shown here come from a woman under 40 who had been exposed to COVID-19. The CDR3 runs from the conserved cysteine through the conserved F or W. D genes are given only for firm matches. Not every row has a clone size; where given, it reads once, few, many or a size class.

V	D	J	size	CDR3	DNA
TRBV27	TRBD1	TRBJ1-2	-	CASTPTGGGGYTF	TGTGCCAGCACCCCTACAGGGGGGGGAGGCTACACCTTC
TRBV5-4	TRBD2	TRBJ2-5	-	CASSLAGGLETQYF	TGTGCCAGCAGCTTGGCGGGGGGTCTGGAGACCCAGTACTTC
TRBV11-3	-	TRBJ2-3	-	CASSQDSSTDTQYF	TGTGCCAGCAGCCAGGACAGTAGCACAGATACGCAGTATTTT
TRBV2	-	TRBJ2-3	-	CASSGQGSTDTQYF	TGTGCCAGCAGTGGGCAGGGTAGCACAGATACGCAGTATTTT
TRBV18	TRBD1	TRBJ1-1	-	CASSPPPAGGIMNTEAFF	TGTGCCAGCTCACCACCCCCGGCAGGGGGCATCATGAACACTGAAGCTTTCTTT
TRBV24-1	TRBD1	TRBJ1-2	-	CATSDSTLDRGNTF	TGTGCCACCAGTGATTCCACCCTGGACAGGGGTAACACCTTC
TRBV24-1	TRBD1	TRBJ2-2	-	CATSDQGQGNTGELFF	TGTGCCACCAGTGATCAGGGACAGGGGAATACCGGGGAGCTGTTTTTT
TRBV7-3	-	TRBJ1-2	few	CASSPGRDFGYTF	TGTGCCAGCAGCCCTGGACGGGATTTTGGCTACACCTTC
TRBV4-2	-	TRBJ2-7	once	CASSPEEGKEQYF	TGTGCCAGCAGCCCGGAGGAGGGAAAGGAGCAGTACTTC
TRBV25-1	-	TRBJ2-7	-	CASSATPYEQYF	TGTGCCAGCAGTGCGACACCCTACGAGCAGTACTTC
TRBV7-9	TRBD1	TRBJ1-3	-	CASSFQGDTIYF	TGTGCCAGCAGCTTCCAGGGGGACACCATATATTTT
TRBV5-1	TRBD1	TRBJ2-1	-	CASSLEGALAYNEQFF	TGCGCCAGCAGCTTGGAGGGGGCGCTCGCCTACAATGAGCAGTTCTTC
TRBV10-3	TRBD1	TRBJ1-4	-	CAISADRGDNEKLFF	TGTGCCATCAGTGCCGACAGGGGGGATAATGAAAAACTGTTTTTT
TRBV30	-	TRBJ2-4	-	CAWSVVGRNIQYF	TGTGCCTGGAGTGTTGTGGGCCGAAACATTCAGTACTTC
TRBV6-2/TRBV6-3	TRBD1	TRBJ2-2	-	CASSYKRGGANTGELFF	TGTGCCAGCAGTTACAAAAGAGGGGGCGCGAACACCGGGGAGCTGTTTTTT
TRBV2	TRBD1	TRBJ1-1	-	CASRPQGPGEAFF	TGTGCCAGCAGGCCACAGGGGCCGGGGGAAGCTTTCTTT
TRBV4-2	TRBD2	TRBJ2-7	-	CASSLGLAEKQYF	TGTGCCAGCAGCCTGGGACTAGCGGAAAAGCAGTACTTC
TRBV4-2	-	TRBJ2-6	-	CASSQTTRASGANVLTF	TGTGCCAGCAGCCAGACAACCAGGGCCTCTGGGGCCAACGTCCTGACTTTC
TRBV5-4	-	TRBJ1-2	-	CASSLVGSHGYTF	TGTGCCAGCAGCTTGGTAGGGAGTCATGGCTACACCTTC
TRBV7-9	-	TRBJ2-3	-	CASSLARSADTQYF	TGTGCCAGCAGCTTAGCGAGAAGTGCAGATACGCAGTATTTT
TRBV5-5	TRBD1	TRBJ1-5	-	CASSPHPDRNNQPQHF	TGTGCCAGCAGCCCTCACCCGGACAGGAACAATCAGCCCCAGCATTTT
TRBV4-2	-	TRBJ1-5	-	CASSQATTPGNQPQHF	TGTGCCAGCAGCCAAGCCACTACCCCGGGCAATCAGCCCCAGCATTTT
TRBV25-1	TRBD1	TRBJ1-1	-	CASSGLGQGVSEAFF	TGTGCCAGCAGTGGGTTGGGACAGGGGGTATCTGAAGCTTTCTTT